What follows are 9 T cell receptor beta chains derived from one specimen sequenced in a study of monozygotic twins with cystic fibrosis. Some clones are missing from TCRdb's copy, which holds only in-frame ones; the method was immunoSEQ multiplex PCR. This sample has tens of thousands of clones; over 60% occur once, and the top ten carry approximately 0.8%. Sequenced input: blood. Receptor source: a girl aged 5 to 17 with cystic fibrosis.

The chain joins TRBV9 to TRBJ2-1, with D possibly matching TRBD1 (6 bases). Trimming took off 3 bases at V and 5 bases at J, with 9 bases between the two ends. The CDR3 is 13 residues long. CDR1 and CDR2 (germline): SGDLS, YYNGEE. The CDR3 reads CASSARTDNEQFF. CDR3 DNA sequence: TGTGCCAGCAGCGCCAGGACAGACAATGAGCAGTTCTTC.

The CDR3 DNA is TGTGCCAGCAGCTTGGCTGAGGGGGCGAAGCAGTACGTC. Translation gives CASSLAEGAKQYV. The chain joins TRBV5-6 to TRBJ2-7, with 7 bases matching TRBD1. CDR1 is SGHDT and CDR2 is YYEEEE in the germline V gene. This CDR3 is built from 13 residues. V was pared by 0 bases and J by 8 bases, with 5 bases of the junction left unmatched.

The chain recombines TRBV6-1 with TRBJ1-1; D gene uncertain. The CDR3 runs 13 residues. Germline V gene data show CDR1 as MNHNS and CDR2 as SASEGT. Trimming shortened V by 4 bases and J by 1 base, and 7 bases separated the two germline ends. In DNA, the CDR3 is TGTGCCAGCAGTGCCGCAGAGAACACTGAAGCTTTCTTT. Translation: CASSAAENTEAFF.

The chain carries TRBV9 and TRBJ1-2, with 8 bases lining up with TRBD1. The junction had 7 bases not matched to a gene; V was cut back by 5 bases and J by 7 bases. CDR3 length equals 13 residues. Germline assignment: CDR1 SGDLS and CDR2 YYNGEE. The CDR3 region has the DNA TGTGCCAGCAGTCGCACAGGGGGTCTTGGCTACACCTTC. Translation: CASSRTGGLGYTF. Drawing the rest from reference TRBV9 and TRBJ1-2, the complete variable domain is DSGVTQTPKHLITATGQRVTLRCSPRSGDLSVYWYQQSLDQGLQFLIQYYNGEERAKGNILERFSAQQFPDLHSELNLSSLELGDSALYFCASSRTGGLGYTFGSGTRLTVV.

J is TRBJ2-5 and V is TRBV27; TRBD1 or TRBD2 may be the D gene (5 bases each). Trimming removed 4 bases from V and 4 bases from J, with 10 bases in between. The CDR3 has 13 residues. Germline V gene lookup returns CDR1 MNHEY and CDR2 SMNVEV (reference sequence). The CDR3 coding sequence is TGTGCCAGCAGTTCCCGGGACGGAGAGACCCAGTACTTC. It codes for CASSSRDGETQYF.

The chain recombines TRBV5-6 with TRBJ2-1; a possible D gene is TRBD1 (5 bases). V shed 1 base and J shed 3 bases, with 17 bases lying between them. The CDR3 spans 17 residues. From germline, CDR1 is SGHDT and CDR2 YYEEEE. The CDR3 DNA reads TGTGCCAGCAGCTTGTGGCTAGGGGAAACTCACTACAATGAGCAGTTCTTC. Its translation: CASSLWLGETHYNEQFF.

This chain uses TRBV14 with TRBJ1-1, with D possibly being TRBD1 (5 bases). Trimming stripped 4 bases from V and 4 bases from J, with 16 bases between. CDR1 SGHDN and CDR2 FVKESK come from the germline V gene. This CDR3 spans 15 amino acids. CDR3 protein: CASSRFAGRPTEAFF. DNA for the CDR3: TGTGCCAGCAGCCGCTTCGCAGGGAGACCCACTGAAGCTTTCTTT.

The rearrangement links TRBV5-6 to TRBJ2-1; 10 bases are shared with TRBD2. The junction had 4 bases not matched to a gene; V was cut back by 1 base and J by 6 bases. The CDR3 has 15 amino acids. Germline-derived CDR1 and CDR2 are SGHDT and YYEEEE. The CDR3 is CASSLTSGNLNEQFF. CDR3 coding DNA: TGTGCCAGCAGCTTGACTAGCGGGAATCTCAATGAGCAGTTCTTC. The entire variable domain, with the rest obtained from reference TRBV5-6 and TRBJ2-1, is as follows: DAGVTQSPTHLIKTRGQQVTLRCSPKSGHDTVSWYQQALGQGPQFIFQYYEEEERQRGNFPDRFSGHQFPNYSSELNVNALLLGDSALYLCASSLTSGNLNEQFFGPGTRLTVL.

The V call is TRBV27, the J call TRBJ2-3; 10 nucleotides match TRBD1. V dropped 3 bases and J dropped 1; count of bases not matched to a gene: 4. CDR3 length: 16 amino acids. CDR1 and CDR2 (germline): MNHEY, SMNVEV (reference sequence). The CDR3 nucleotides are TGTGCCAGCAGTTTCCTTGACAGGGGGCGCACAGATACGCAGTATTTT. Its translation is CASSFLDRGRTDTQYF.